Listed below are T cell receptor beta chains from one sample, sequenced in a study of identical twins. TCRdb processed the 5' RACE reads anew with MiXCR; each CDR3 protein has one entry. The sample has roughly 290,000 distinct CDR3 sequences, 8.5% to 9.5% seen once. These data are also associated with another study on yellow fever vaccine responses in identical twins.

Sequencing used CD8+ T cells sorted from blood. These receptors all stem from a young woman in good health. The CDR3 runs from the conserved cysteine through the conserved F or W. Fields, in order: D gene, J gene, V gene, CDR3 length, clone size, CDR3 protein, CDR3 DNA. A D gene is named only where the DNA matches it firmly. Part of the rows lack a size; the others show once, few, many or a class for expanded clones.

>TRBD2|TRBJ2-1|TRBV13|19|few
CASSSREGLAGGSYNEQFF
TGTGCCAGCAGCTCTAGGGAGGGACTAGCGGGGGGGAGCTACAATGAGCAGTTCTTC
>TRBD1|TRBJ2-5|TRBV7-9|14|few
CASSSWTGLETQYF
TGTGCCAGCAGCTCTTGGACAGGGCTTGAGACCCAGTACTTC
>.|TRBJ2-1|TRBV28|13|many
CASSLTPRGEQFF
TGTGCCAGCAGTTTAACCCCCCGGGGTGAGCAGTTCTTC
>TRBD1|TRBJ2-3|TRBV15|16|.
CATSVAGTGFADTQYF
TGTGCCACCAGCGTCGCCGGGACAGGGTTCGCTGATACGCAGTATTTT
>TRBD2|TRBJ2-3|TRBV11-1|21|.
CASSLEVRTSGRKTSTDTQYF
TGTGCCAGCAGCTTAGAAGTGAGGACTAGCGGGAGGAAGACTAGCACAGATACGCAGTATTTT
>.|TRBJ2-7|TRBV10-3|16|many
CAISELPGADYGEQYF
TGTGCCATCAGTGAGTTACCAGGGGCCGATTACGGCGAGCAGTACTTC
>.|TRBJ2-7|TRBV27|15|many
CASSSRTLVCDEQYF
TGTGCCAGCAGTTCACGGACCCTTGTGTGCGACGAGCAGTACTTC
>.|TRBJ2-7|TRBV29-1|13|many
CSVVPMGLSEQYF
TGCAGCGTTGTCCCGATGGGGCTCAGTGAGCAGTACTTC
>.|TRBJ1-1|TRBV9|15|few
CASSVPGVMNTEAFF
TGTGCCAGCAGCGTCCCAGGGGTCATGAACACTGAAGCTTTCTTT
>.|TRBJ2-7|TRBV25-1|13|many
CASSHGGSYEQYF
TGTGCCAGCAGTCACGGGGGCTCCTACGAGCAGTACTTC
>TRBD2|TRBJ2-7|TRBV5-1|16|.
CASSFTRTSGGYEQYF
TGCGCCAGCAGCTTCACTAGGACTAGCGGGGGCTACGAGCAGTACTTC
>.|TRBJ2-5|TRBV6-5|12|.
CASSPARETQYF
TGTGCCAGCAGTCCCGCCCGAGAGACCCAGTACTTC
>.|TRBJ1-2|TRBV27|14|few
CASTTLGGQWGYTF
TGTGCCAGCACCACCCTGGGGGGTCAGTGGGGCTACACCTTC
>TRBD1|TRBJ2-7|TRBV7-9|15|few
CASSLRSRGHYEQYF
TGTGCCAGCAGCTTAAGGTCAAGGGGGCACTACGAGCAGTACTTC
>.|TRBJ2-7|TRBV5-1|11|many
CASSFAGEQYF
TGCGCCAGCAGCTTCGCGGGAGAGCAGTACTTC
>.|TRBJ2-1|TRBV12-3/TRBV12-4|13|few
CASRESSYNEQFF
TGTGCCAGCAGAGAGAGCTCCTACAATGAGCAGTTCTTC
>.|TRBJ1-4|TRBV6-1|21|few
CASSEVIISGPVSPTNEKLFF
TGTGCCAGCAGTGAAGTTATTATCTCAGGACCAGTTTCCCCAACTAATGAAAAACTGTTTTTT
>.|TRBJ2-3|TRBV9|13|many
CASSAPQGDTQYF
TGTGCCAGCAGCGCCCCACAGGGAGATACGCAGTATTTT
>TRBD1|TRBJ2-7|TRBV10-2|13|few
CASRNGQGPEQYF
TGCGCCAGCAGGAATGGACAGGGGCCCGAGCAGTACTTC
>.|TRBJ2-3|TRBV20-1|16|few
CSAPPGAGDILRTQYF
TGCAGTGCCCCCCCCGGGGCAGGGGATATCCTGCGTACGCAGTATTTT
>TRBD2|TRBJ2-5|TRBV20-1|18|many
CSARAPPASGKSAETQYF
TGCAGTGCTAGAGCCCCCCCGGCTAGCGGGAAATCAGCGGAGACCCAGTACTTC
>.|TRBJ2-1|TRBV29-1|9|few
CSVGVEEFF
TGCAGCGTTGGCGTAGAGGAGTTCTTC
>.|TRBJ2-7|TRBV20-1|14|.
CSAEGPGVVYEQYF
TGCAGTGCCGAAGGACCGGGGGTCGTGTACGAGCAGTACTTC
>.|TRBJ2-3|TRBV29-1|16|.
CSVEDARTESTDTQYF
TGCAGCGTTGAAGATGCTCGGACGGAGAGCACAGATACGCAGTATTTT
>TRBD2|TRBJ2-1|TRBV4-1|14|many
CASSVSGAVNEQFF
TGCGCCAGCAGCGTCAGCGGGGCCGTCAATGAGCAGTTCTTC
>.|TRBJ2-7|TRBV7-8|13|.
CASRNDNSYEQYF
TGTGCCAGCAGAAATGACAACTCCTACGAGCAGTACTTC
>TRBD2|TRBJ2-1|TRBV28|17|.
CASSLYLAGEGGNEQFF
TGTGCCAGCAGTTTATACCTAGCGGGAGAAGGGGGCAATGAGCAGTTCTTC
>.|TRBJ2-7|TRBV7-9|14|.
CASSHRQDPYEQCF
TGTGCCAGCAGCCATCGACAGGATCCCTACGAGCAGTGCTTC